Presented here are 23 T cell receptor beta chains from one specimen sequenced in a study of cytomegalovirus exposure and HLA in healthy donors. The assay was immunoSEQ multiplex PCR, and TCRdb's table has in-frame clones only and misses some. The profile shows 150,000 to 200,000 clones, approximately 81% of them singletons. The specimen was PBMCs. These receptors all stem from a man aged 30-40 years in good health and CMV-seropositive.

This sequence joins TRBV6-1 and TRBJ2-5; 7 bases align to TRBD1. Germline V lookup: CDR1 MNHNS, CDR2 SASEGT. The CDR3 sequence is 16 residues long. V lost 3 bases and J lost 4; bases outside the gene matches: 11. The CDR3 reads CASSEPDRAVGETQYF. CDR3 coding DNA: TGTGCCAGCAGTGAGCCTGACAGGGCTGTTGGAGAGACCCAGTACTTC.

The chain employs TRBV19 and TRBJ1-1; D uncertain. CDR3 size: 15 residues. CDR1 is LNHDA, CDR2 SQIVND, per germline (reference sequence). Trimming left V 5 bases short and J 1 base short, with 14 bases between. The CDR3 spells CASSFSRRGNTEAFF. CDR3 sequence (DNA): TGTGCCAGTAGTTTTAGCCGTCGTGGGAACACTGAAGCTTTCTTT.

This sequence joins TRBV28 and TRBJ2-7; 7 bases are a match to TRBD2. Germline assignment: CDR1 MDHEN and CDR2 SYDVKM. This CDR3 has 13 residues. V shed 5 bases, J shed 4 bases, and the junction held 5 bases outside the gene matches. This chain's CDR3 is CASSTRGGYEQYF. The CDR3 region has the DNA TGTGCCAGCAGTACCCGCGGGGGATACGAGCAGTACTTC.

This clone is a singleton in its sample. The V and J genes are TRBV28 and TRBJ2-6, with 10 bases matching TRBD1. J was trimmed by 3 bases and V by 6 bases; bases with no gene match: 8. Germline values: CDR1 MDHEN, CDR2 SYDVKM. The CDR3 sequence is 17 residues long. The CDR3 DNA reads TGTGCCAGCAGCGATGGGACAGGGGTTTTTGGGGCCAACGTCCTGACTTTC. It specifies CASSDGTGVFGANVLTF.

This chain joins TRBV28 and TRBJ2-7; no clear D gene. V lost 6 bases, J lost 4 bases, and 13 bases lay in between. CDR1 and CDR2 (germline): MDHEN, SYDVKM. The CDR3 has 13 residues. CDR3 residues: CASSGDWLYEQYF. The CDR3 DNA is TGTGCCAGCAGCGGAGACTGGCTGTACGAGCAGTACTTC.

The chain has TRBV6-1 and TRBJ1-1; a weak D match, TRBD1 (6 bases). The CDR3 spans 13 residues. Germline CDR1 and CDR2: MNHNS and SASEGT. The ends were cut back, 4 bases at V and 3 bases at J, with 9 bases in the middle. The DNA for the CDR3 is TGTGCCAGCAGTGCAAACAGGGACACTGAAGCTTTCTTT. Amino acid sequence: CASSANRDTEAFF.

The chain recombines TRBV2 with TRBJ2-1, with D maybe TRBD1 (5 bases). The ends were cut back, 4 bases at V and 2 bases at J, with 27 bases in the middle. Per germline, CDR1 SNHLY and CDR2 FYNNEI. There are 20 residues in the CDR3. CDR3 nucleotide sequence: TGTGCCAGCAGTGTAGATGTGTCAGAACCAGGGTGGGCCCCCTACAATGAGCAGTTCTTC. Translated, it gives CASSVDVSEPGWAPYNEQFF.

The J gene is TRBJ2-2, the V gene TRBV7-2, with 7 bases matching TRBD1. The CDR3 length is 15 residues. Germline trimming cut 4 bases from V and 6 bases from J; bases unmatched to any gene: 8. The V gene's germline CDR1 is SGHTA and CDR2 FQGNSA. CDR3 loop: CASSSRQGTPGELFF. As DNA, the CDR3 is TGTGCCAGCAGCTCCCGACAGGGCACTCCCGGGGAGCTGTTTTTT.

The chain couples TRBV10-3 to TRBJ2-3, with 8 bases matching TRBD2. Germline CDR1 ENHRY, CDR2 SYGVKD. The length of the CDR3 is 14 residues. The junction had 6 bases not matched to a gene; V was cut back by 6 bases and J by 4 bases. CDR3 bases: TGTGCCATCAGATTAGCGGGGCCGCCAGATACGCAGTATTTT. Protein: CAIRLAGPPDTQYF.

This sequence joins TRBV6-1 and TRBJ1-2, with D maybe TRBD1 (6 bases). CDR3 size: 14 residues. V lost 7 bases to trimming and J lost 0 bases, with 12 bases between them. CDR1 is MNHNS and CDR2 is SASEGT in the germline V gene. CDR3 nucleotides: TGTGCCAGCACTCCGGGGACAACTAACTATGGCTACACCTTC. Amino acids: CASTPGTTNYGYTF.

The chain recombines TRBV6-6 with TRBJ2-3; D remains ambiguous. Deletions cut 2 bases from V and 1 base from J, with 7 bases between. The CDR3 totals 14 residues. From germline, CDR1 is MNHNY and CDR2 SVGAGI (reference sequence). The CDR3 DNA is TGTGCCAGCAGTTACCCCAGTGGCACAGATACGCAGTATTTT. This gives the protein CASSYPSGTDTQYF.

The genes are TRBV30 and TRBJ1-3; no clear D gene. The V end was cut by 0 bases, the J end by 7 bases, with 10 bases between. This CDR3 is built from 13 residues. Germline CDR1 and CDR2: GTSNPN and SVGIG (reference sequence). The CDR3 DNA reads TGTGCCTGGAGTGTACGCGGTACGAACACCATATATTTT. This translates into CAWSVRGTNTIYF.

The CDR3 DNA sequence: TGTGCCACCAGCAGACGGACAGGGTTTGGTCAGCCCCAGCATTTT. It yields the protein CATSRRTGFGQPQHF. The chain couples TRBV15 to TRBJ1-5; 8 bases agree with TRBD1. This CDR3 is built from 15 residues. The germline gives CDR1 LNHNV, CDR2 YYDKDF (reference sequence). After removal of 2 bases from V and 6 bases from J, the junction contained 6 bases not matched to a gene.

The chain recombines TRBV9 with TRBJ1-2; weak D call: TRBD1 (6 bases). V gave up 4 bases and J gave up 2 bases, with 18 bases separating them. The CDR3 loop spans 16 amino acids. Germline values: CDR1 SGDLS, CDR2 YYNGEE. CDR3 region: CASSLSKDSLNYGYTF. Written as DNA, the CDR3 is TGTGCCAGCAGCCTATCCAAGGACAGCCTAAACTATGGCTACACCTTC.

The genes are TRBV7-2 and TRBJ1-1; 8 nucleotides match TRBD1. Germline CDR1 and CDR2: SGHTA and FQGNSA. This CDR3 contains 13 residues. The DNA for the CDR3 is TGTGCTACGGGGCAGGGGGCGCAAACTGAAGCTTTCTTT. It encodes CATGQGAQTEAFF.

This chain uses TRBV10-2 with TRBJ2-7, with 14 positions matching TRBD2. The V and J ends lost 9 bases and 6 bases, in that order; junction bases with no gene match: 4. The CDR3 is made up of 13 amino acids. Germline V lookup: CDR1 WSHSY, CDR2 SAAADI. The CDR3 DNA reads TGCGCCAGTGGGGGACTAGCGGGAGCCGAGCAGTACTTC. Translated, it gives CASGGLAGAEQYF.

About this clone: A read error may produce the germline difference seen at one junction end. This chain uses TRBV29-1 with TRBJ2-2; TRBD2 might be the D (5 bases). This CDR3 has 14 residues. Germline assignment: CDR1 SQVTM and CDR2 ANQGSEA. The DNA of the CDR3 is TGCAGCGTCGAAGAACGGAGCGGCACCGGGGAGCTGTTTTTT. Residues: CSVEERSGTGELFF.

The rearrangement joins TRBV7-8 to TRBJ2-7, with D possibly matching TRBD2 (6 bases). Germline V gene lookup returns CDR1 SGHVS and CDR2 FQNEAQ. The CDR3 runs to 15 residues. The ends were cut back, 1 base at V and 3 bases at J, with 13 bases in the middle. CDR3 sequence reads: CASSLEGREDYEQYF. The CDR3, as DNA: TGTGCCAGCAGCTTAGAGGGCAGGGAGGACTACGAGCAGTACTTC.

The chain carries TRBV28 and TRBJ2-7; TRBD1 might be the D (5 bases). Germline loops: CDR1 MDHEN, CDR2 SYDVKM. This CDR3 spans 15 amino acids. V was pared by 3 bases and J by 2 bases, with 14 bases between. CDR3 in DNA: TGTGCCAGCAGTTTGGGGTACGGACAAGCCTACGAGCAGTACTTC. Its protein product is CASSLGYGQAYEQYF.

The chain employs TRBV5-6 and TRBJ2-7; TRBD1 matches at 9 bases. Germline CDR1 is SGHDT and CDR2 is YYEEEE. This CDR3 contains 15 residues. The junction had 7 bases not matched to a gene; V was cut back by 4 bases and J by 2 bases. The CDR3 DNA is TGTGCCAGCAGCGGGACAGGGCGATTCGCCTACGAGCAGTACTTC. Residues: CASSGTGRFAYEQYF.

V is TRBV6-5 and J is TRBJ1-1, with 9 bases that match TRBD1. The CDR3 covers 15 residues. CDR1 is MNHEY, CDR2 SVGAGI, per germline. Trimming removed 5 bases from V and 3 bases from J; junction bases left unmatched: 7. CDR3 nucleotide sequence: TGTGCCAGCAGTATAACAGGGGGCGATCACACTGAAGCTTTCTTT. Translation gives CASSITGGDHTEAFF.

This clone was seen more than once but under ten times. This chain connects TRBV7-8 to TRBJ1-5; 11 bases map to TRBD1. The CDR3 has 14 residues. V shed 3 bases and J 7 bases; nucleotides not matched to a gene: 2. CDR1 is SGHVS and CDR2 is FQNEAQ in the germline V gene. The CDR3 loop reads CASSLGQGGQPQHF. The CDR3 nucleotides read TGTGCCAGCAGCTTGGGACAGGGGGGCCAGCCCCAGCATTTT.

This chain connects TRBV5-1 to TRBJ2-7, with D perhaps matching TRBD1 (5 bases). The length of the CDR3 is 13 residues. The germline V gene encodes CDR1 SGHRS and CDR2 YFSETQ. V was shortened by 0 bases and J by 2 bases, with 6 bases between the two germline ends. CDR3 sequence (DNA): TGCGCCAGCAGCTTGGCGACAGCCTACGAGCAGTACTTC. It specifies CASSLATAYEQYF.